This TCR beta chain was captured in a study of cytotoxic CD8 clonotypes in ibrutinib-treated CLL. About the research overall: Productive templates averaged about 250,000 per sample, and productive rearrangements some 96,000.

This table comes from immunoSEQ multiplex PCR, and its TCRdb copy is limited to in-frame clones, with some not included. The sample has about 130,000 clones; about 85% are singletons. Of note for this clone: The antigen remains unidentified.

Deletions cut 6 bases from V and 10 bases from J, with 18 bases between. This CDR3 contains 13 residues. Germline CDR1 LNHDA, CDR2 SQIVND (reference sequence). Whole-study findings and limits: Clonality rose at ibrutinib response and fell back toward baseline at progression.

The specimen was PBMCs, collected after 24 months of ibrutinib treatment. The TCR was taken from a human donor with chronic lymphocytic leukemia. The chain carries TRBV19 and TRBJ1-2; the D gene is possibly TRBD1 (5 bases). CDR3 loop: CASRPQDLSVYTF. The CDR3 region has the DNA TGTGCCAGTAGGCCACAGGATTTATCGGTCTACACCTTC. Full variable domain (rest looked up from reference TRBV19 and TRBJ1-2): DGGITQSPKYLFRKEGQNVTLSCEQNLNHDAMYWYRQDPGQGLRLIYYSQIVNDFQKGDIAEGYSVSREKKESFPLTVTSAQKNPTAFYLCASRPQDLSVYTFGSGTRLTVV.